A selection of T cell receptor beta chains follows, all from one sample in a study of cytotoxic CD8 clonotypes in ibrutinib-treated CLL. Profiling relied on immunoSEQ multiplex PCR, and the TCRdb table lists in-frame clones only, not all of them. Of about 130,000 clones listed, 79% are singletons. Sequenced here: PBMCs, sampled after 12 months of ibrutinib treatment. The source of these receptors is a human donor with chronic lymphocytic leukemia. Each CDR3 is given with its conserved first and last residue. The order of the fields is clone size, J gene, D gene, V gene, CDR3 length, CDR3 protein, CDR3 DNA. The D gene is left open where the match is weak. Clone sizes are given selectively: once, few, many, or a class where the clone is expanded.

clone_size: -; j_call: TRBJ1-2; d_call: -; v_call: TRBV6-5; cdr3_length: 14; cdr3_aa: CASSLDRRNYGYTF; cdr3_nt: TGTGCCAGCAGCCTGGACAGAAGAAACTATGGCTACACCTTC
clone_size: -; j_call: TRBJ1-3; d_call: TRBD1; v_call: TRBV5-1; cdr3_length: 16; cdr3_aa: CASSINRGSSGNTIYF; cdr3_nt: TGCGCCAGCAGCATCAACAGGGGAAGCTCTGGAAACACCATATATTTT
clone_size: -; j_call: TRBJ2-1; d_call: TRBD2; v_call: TRBV7-8; cdr3_length: 14; cdr3_aa: CASSLRRESDEQFF; cdr3_nt: TGTGCCAGCAGCTTACGGCGGGAGAGCGATGAGCAGTTCTTC
clone_size: -; j_call: TRBJ1-2; d_call: -; v_call: TRBV28; cdr3_length: 14; cdr3_aa: CASKPRIGDYGYTF; cdr3_nt: TGTGCCAGCAAGCCGAGGATAGGAGACTATGGCTACACCTTC
clone_size: -; j_call: TRBJ2-5; d_call: -; v_call: TRBV7-2; cdr3_length: 15; cdr3_aa: CASSLDLGIQETQYF; cdr3_nt: TGTGCCAGCAGCTTAGACCTCGGTATACAAGAGACCCAGTACTTC
clone_size: -; j_call: TRBJ2-2; d_call: -; v_call: TRBV11-2; cdr3_length: 14; cdr3_aa: CASKTGSNTGELFF; cdr3_nt: TGTGCCAGCAAAACGGGCTCGAACACCGGGGAGCTGTTTTTT
clone_size: -; j_call: TRBJ2-7; d_call: TRBD1; v_call: TRBV30; cdr3_length: 14; cdr3_aa: CAWEQGDPFDEQYF; cdr3_nt: TGTGCCTGGGAACAGGGGGATCCGTTCGACGAGCAGTACTTC
clone_size: few; j_call: TRBJ2-7; d_call: -; v_call: TRBV4-2; cdr3_length: 14; cdr3_aa: CASSQEGALYEQYF; cdr3_nt: TGTGCCAGCAGCCAAGAGGGGGCTCTATACGAGCAGTACTTC
clone_size: -; j_call: TRBJ2-1; d_call: -; v_call: TRBV30; cdr3_length: 15; cdr3_aa: CAWSVPDSSYNEQFF; cdr3_nt: TGTGCCTGGAGTGTACCGGACAGTTCCTACAATGAGCAGTTCTTC
clone_size: -; j_call: TRBJ2-5; d_call: -; v_call: TRBV5-5; cdr3_length: 15; cdr3_aa: CASSLDGGQQETQYF; cdr3_nt: TGTGCCAGCAGCTTGGACGGGGGGCAGCAAGAGACCCAGTACTTC
clone_size: -; j_call: TRBJ1-2; d_call: -; v_call: TRBV5-4; cdr3_length: 13; cdr3_aa: CASSLGLSQGYTF; cdr3_nt: TGTGCCAGCAGCTTGGGTCTGAGTCAAGGCTACACCTTC
clone_size: once; j_call: TRBJ2-6; d_call: -; v_call: TRBV7-3; cdr3_length: 17; cdr3_aa: CASSIAGHRSGANVLTF; cdr3_nt: TGTGCCAGCAGCATCGCGGGACACCGCTCTGGGGCCAACGTCCTGACTTTC
clone_size: -; j_call: TRBJ2-7; d_call: TRBD2; v_call: TRBV6-5; cdr3_length: 13; cdr3_aa: CASSLAGSYEQYF; cdr3_nt: TGTGCCAGCAGCCTAGCGGGATCCTACGAGCAGTACTTC
clone_size: many; j_call: TRBJ2-7; d_call: TRBD2; v_call: TRBV10-3; cdr3_length: 14; cdr3_aa: CAIKPLADDYEQYF; cdr3_nt: TGTGCCATCAAGCCTCTAGCGGACGATTACGAGCAGTACTTC
clone_size: -; j_call: TRBJ2-7; d_call: TRBD1; v_call: TRBV7-9; cdr3_length: 14; cdr3_aa: CASSLSQGVYEQYF; cdr3_nt: TGTGCCAGCAGCTTATCACAGGGGGTCTACGAGCAGTACTTC
clone_size: -; j_call: TRBJ2-1; d_call: -; v_call: TRBV27; cdr3_length: 14; cdr3_aa: CASSLSRHENEQFF; cdr3_nt: TGTGCCAGCAGTTTATCGAGACATGAAAATGAGCAGTTCTTC
clone_size: -; j_call: TRBJ1-1; d_call: TRBD1; v_call: TRBV7-2; cdr3_length: 15; cdr3_aa: CASSYRDRTLTEAFF; cdr3_nt: TGTGCCAGCAGCTACCGGGACAGGACACTTACTGAAGCTTTCTTT
clone_size: -; j_call: TRBJ2-2; d_call: TRBD1; v_call: TRBV7-2; cdr3_length: 15; cdr3_aa: CASSSQGRGTGELFF; cdr3_nt: TGTGCCAGCAGCTCACAGGGGAGAGGCACCGGGGAGCTGTTTTTT
clone_size: -; j_call: TRBJ2-7; d_call: -; v_call: TRBV7-9; cdr3_length: 14; cdr3_aa: CASSPRGLSYEQYF; cdr3_nt: TGTGCCAGCAGCCCCAGGGGCCTCTCCTACGAGCAGTACTTC
clone_size: -; j_call: TRBJ2-3; d_call: TRBD1; v_call: TRBV30; cdr3_length: 12; cdr3_aa: CAWAIQGVPQYF; cdr3_nt: TGTGCCTGGGCCATACAGGGGGTCCCGCAGTATTTT
clone_size: few; j_call: TRBJ2-5; d_call: -; v_call: TRBV7-3; cdr3_length: 13; cdr3_aa: CASSFGAQETQYF; cdr3_nt: TGTGCCAGCAGCTTCGGCGCCCAAGAGACCCAGTACTTC
clone_size: -; j_call: TRBJ2-1; d_call: -; v_call: TRBV18; cdr3_length: 13; cdr3_aa: CASSPHPTNEQFF; cdr3_nt: TGTGCCAGCTCACCACATCCTACGAATGAGCAGTTCTTC
clone_size: -; j_call: TRBJ2-1; d_call: -; v_call: TRBV10-1; cdr3_length: 16; cdr3_aa: CASSGGTPRRIDEQFF; cdr3_nt: TGCGCCAGCAGTGGCGGGACCCCCCGTCGAATCGATGAGCAGTTCTTC
clone_size: -; j_call: TRBJ2-5; d_call: -; v_call: TRBV18; cdr3_length: 15; cdr3_aa: CASSPIHVPGETQYF; cdr3_nt: TGTGCCAGCTCACCAATCCATGTCCCCGGAGAGACCCAGTACTTC
clone_size: -; j_call: TRBJ2-7; d_call: TRBD1; v_call: TRBV10-2; cdr3_length: 12; cdr3_aa: CATKTGSYEQYF; cdr3_nt: TGCGCCACCAAGACAGGGTCCTACGAGCAGTACTTC
clone_size: -; j_call: TRBJ2-5; d_call: TRBD2; v_call: TRBV4-3; cdr3_length: 15; cdr3_aa: CASSQAAGAGETQYF; cdr3_nt: TGCGCCAGCAGCCAAGCTGCGGGAGCGGGGGAGACCCAGTACTTC
clone_size: -; j_call: TRBJ2-7; d_call: -; v_call: TRBV7-8; cdr3_length: 13; cdr3_aa: CASSLRQGGEQYF; cdr3_nt: TGTGCCAGCAGCTTAAGGCAGGGTGGCGAGCAGTACTTC
clone_size: -; j_call: TRBJ1-4; d_call: -; v_call: TRBV5-6; cdr3_length: 13; cdr3_aa: CASSPLTEEKLFF; cdr3_nt: TGTGCCAGCAGCCCCTTGACTGAAGAAAAACTGTTTTTT
clone_size: -; j_call: TRBJ1-5; d_call: TRBD1; v_call: TRBV19; cdr3_length: 14; cdr3_aa: CASKGQGSFQPQHF; cdr3_nt: TGTGCCAGTAAAGGACAGGGGAGTTTTCAGCCCCAGCATTTT
clone_size: -; j_call: TRBJ2-2; d_call: TRBD2; v_call: TRBV19; cdr3_length: 15; cdr3_aa: CASSWTSGSPGELFF; cdr3_nt: TGTGCCAGTAGTTGGACTAGCGGGAGTCCCGGGGAGCTGTTTTTT
clone_size: -; j_call: TRBJ1-3; d_call: -; v_call: TRBV11-2; cdr3_length: 16; cdr3_aa: CASSLSDSYSGNTIYF; cdr3_nt: TGTGCCAGCAGCTTAAGTGACAGTTACTCTGGAAACACCATATATTTT
clone_size: -; j_call: TRBJ1-1; d_call: -; v_call: TRBV29-1; cdr3_length: 15; cdr3_aa: CSVHPRTSMNTEAFF; cdr3_nt: TGCAGCGTACACCCTAGGACCTCCATGAACACTGAAGCTTTCTTT
clone_size: -; j_call: TRBJ1-1; d_call: TRBD1; v_call: TRBV30; cdr3_length: 15; cdr3_aa: CAWSGGTGVLGRAFF; cdr3_nt: TGTGCCTGGAGTGGGGGGACAGGGGTACTGGGTCGAGCTTTCTTT
clone_size: -; j_call: TRBJ2-7; d_call: -; v_call: TRBV7-2; cdr3_length: 14; cdr3_aa: CASSLGHGMVTQYF; cdr3_nt: TGTGCCAGCAGCTTAGGACATGGCATGGTGACGCAGTACTTC
clone_size: -; j_call: TRBJ2-5; d_call: -; v_call: TRBV7-2; cdr3_length: 15; cdr3_aa: CASSLDLGVQETQYF; cdr3_nt: TGTGCCAGCAGCTTAGATTTGGGAGTCCAAGAGACCCAGTACTTC
clone_size: -; j_call: TRBJ2-3; d_call: -; v_call: TRBV11-3; cdr3_length: 13; cdr3_aa: CASGGPSTDTQYF; cdr3_nt: TGTGCCAGCGGGGGACCTAGCACAGATACGCAGTATTTT
clone_size: -; j_call: TRBJ2-7; d_call: TRBD1; v_call: TRBV4-1; cdr3_length: 17; cdr3_aa: CASSQDPGTGGTYEQYF; cdr3_nt: TGCGCCAGCAGCCAAGATCCCGGGACAGGGGGGACCTACGAGCAGTACTTC
clone_size: -; j_call: TRBJ2-2; d_call: -; v_call: TRBV7-9; cdr3_length: 13; cdr3_aa: CASSLTLTGELFF; cdr3_nt: TGTGCCAGCAGCTTAACTCTCACCGGGGAGCTGTTTTTT
clone_size: few; j_call: TRBJ1-2; d_call: -; v_call: TRBV15; cdr3_length: 15; cdr3_aa: CATSRDNFGAEGYTF; cdr3_nt: TGTGCCACCAGCAGAGACAATTTTGGGGCTGAGGGCTACACCTTC
clone_size: -; j_call: TRBJ1-5; d_call: TRBD1; v_call: TRBV10-3; cdr3_length: 13; cdr3_aa: CAISVTGNQPQHF; cdr3_nt: TGTGCCATCAGTGTGACAGGGAATCAGCCCCAGCATTTT
clone_size: -; j_call: TRBJ2-7; d_call: -; v_call: TRBV28; cdr3_length: 14; cdr3_aa: CASSLAVAPYEQYF; cdr3_nt: TGTGCCAGCAGTTTGGCAGTAGCTCCCTACGAGCAGTACTTC
clone_size: -; j_call: TRBJ1-3; d_call: -; v_call: TRBV5-6; cdr3_length: 13; cdr3_aa: CASSLGRDNTIYF; cdr3_nt: TGTGCCAGCAGCTTGGGCAGGGACAACACCATATATTTT
clone_size: -; j_call: TRBJ2-1; d_call: -; v_call: TRBV18; cdr3_length: 15; cdr3_aa: CASSTTSPKYNEQFF; cdr3_nt: TGTGCCAGCTCAACAACTAGCCCGAAGTACAATGAGCAGTTCTTC
clone_size: -; j_call: TRBJ1-4; d_call: TRBD1; v_call: TRBV30; cdr3_length: 16; cdr3_aa: CAWSGAHTGTGEKLFF; cdr3_nt: TGTGCCTGGAGTGGGGCCCACACAGGGACAGGTGAAAAACTGTTTTTT
clone_size: -; j_call: TRBJ2-7; d_call: TRBD1; v_call: TRBV4-3; cdr3_length: 15; cdr3_aa: CASSQGRTGGLEQYF; cdr3_nt: TGCGCCAGCAGCCAAGGCCGGACAGGGGGACTGGAGCAGTACTTC
clone_size: -; j_call: TRBJ2-2; d_call: -; v_call: TRBV5-4; cdr3_length: 14; cdr3_aa: CASGRQRITGELFF; cdr3_nt: TGTGCCAGCGGACGACAGAGGATTACCGGGGAGCTGTTTTTT
clone_size: -; j_call: TRBJ1-2; d_call: -; v_call: TRBV6-5; cdr3_length: 12; cdr3_aa: CASSSPGYGYTF; cdr3_nt: TGTGCCAGCAGTTCCCCAGGATATGGCTACACCTTC
clone_size: -; j_call: TRBJ2-3; d_call: -; v_call: TRBV6-5; cdr3_length: 12; cdr3_aa: CASSFSTDTQYF; cdr3_nt: TGTGCCAGCAGTTTTAGCACAGATACGCAGTATTTT
clone_size: -; j_call: TRBJ1-2; d_call: TRBD1; v_call: TRBV7-9; cdr3_length: 16; cdr3_aa: CASNHPGQESLDGYTF; cdr3_nt: TGTGCCAGCAACCACCCCGGACAGGAATCTTTGGATGGCTACACCTTC
clone_size: -; j_call: TRBJ2-4; d_call: -; v_call: TRBV29-1; cdr3_length: 13; cdr3_aa: CSVASDLGNIQYF; cdr3_nt: TGCAGCGTTGCAAGCGACCTGGGCAACATTCAGTACTTC
clone_size: few; j_call: TRBJ1-3; d_call: -; v_call: TRBV7-2; cdr3_length: 14; cdr3_aa: CASSPRGGGNTIYF; cdr3_nt: TGTGCCAGCAGCCCCCGTGGGGGTGGAAACACCATATATTTT
clone_size: few; j_call: TRBJ1-2; d_call: -; v_call: TRBV19; cdr3_length: 13; cdr3_aa: CASTPDRIYGYTF; cdr3_nt: TGTGCCAGTACTCCGGACAGAATCTATGGCTACACCTTC
clone_size: -; j_call: TRBJ1-1; d_call: -; v_call: TRBV25-1; cdr3_length: 13; cdr3_aa: CASSDHQNTEAFF; cdr3_nt: TGTGCCAGCAGTGACCACCAGAACACTGAAGCTTTCTTT
clone_size: few; j_call: TRBJ1-3; d_call: -; v_call: TRBV4-2; cdr3_length: 14; cdr3_aa: CASSQGSSGNTIYF; cdr3_nt: TGTGCCAGCAGCCAGGGGAGCTCTGGAAACACCATATATTTT
clone_size: few; j_call: TRBJ2-2; d_call: TRBD2; v_call: TRBV11-2; cdr3_length: 14; cdr3_aa: CASLRTRNTGELFF; cdr3_nt: TGTGCCAGCCTAAGGACTAGGAACACCGGGGAGCTGTTTTTT
clone_size: -; j_call: TRBJ1-1; d_call: -; v_call: TRBV7-9; cdr3_length: 12; cdr3_aa: CASSRDLTEAFF; cdr3_nt: TGTGCCAGCAGCAGGGACCTCACTGAAGCTTTCTTT
clone_size: -; j_call: TRBJ2-5; d_call: TRBD2; v_call: TRBV4-1; cdr3_length: 17; cdr3_aa: CASSQGTSGRAEETQYF; cdr3_nt: TGCGCCAGCAGCCAAGGGACTAGCGGGAGGGCCGAGGAGACCCAGTACTTC
clone_size: -; j_call: TRBJ2-3; d_call: -; v_call: TRBV29-1; cdr3_length: 14; cdr3_aa: CSVTVGAFTDTQYF; cdr3_nt: TGCAGCGTGACTGTAGGGGCTTTCACAGATACGCAGTATTTT
clone_size: -; j_call: TRBJ2-7; d_call: -; v_call: TRBV19; cdr3_length: 18; cdr3_aa: CASSIKGRWMWQNYEQYF; cdr3_nt: TGTGCCAGTAGTATTAAGGGACGGTGGATGTGGCAGAACTACGAGCAGTACTTC
clone_size: -; j_call: TRBJ2-3; d_call: TRBD2; v_call: TRBV9; cdr3_length: 15; cdr3_aa: CASSVGAGYTDTQYF; cdr3_nt: TGTGCCAGCAGCGTAGGAGCGGGATACACAGATACGCAGTATTTT